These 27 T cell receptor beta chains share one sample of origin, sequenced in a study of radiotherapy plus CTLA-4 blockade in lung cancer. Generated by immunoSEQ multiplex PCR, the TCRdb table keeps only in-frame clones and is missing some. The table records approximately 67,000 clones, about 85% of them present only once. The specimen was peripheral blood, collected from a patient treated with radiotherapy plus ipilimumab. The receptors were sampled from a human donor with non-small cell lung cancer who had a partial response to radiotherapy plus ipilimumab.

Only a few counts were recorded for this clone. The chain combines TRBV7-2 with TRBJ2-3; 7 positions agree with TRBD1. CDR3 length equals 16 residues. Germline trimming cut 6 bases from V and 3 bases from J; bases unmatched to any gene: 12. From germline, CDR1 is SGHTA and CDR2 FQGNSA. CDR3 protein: CASSPGRGRSTDTQYF. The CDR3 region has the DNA TGTGCCAGCAGTCCCGGTAGGGGGCGCTCTACAGATACGCAGTATTTT.

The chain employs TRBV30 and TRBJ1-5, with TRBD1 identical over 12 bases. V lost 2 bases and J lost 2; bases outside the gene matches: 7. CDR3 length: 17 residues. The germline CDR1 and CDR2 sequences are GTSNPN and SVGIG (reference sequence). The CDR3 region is CAWSLRDRGRGNQPQHF. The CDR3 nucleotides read TGTGCCTGGAGTCTCCGGGACAGGGGGCGAGGCAATCAGCCCCAGCATTTT.

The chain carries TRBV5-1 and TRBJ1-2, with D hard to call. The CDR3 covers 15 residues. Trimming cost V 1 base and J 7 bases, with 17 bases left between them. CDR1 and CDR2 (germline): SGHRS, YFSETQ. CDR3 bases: TGCGCCAGCAGCTTGAGGGTCGACGATCGGGGTGGCTACACCTTC. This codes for CASSLRVDDRGGYTF.

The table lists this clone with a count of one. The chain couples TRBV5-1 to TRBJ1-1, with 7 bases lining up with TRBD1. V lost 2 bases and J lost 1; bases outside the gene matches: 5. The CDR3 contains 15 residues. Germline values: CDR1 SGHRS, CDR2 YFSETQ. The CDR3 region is CASSFSGTANTEAFF. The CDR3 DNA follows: TGCGCCAGCAGCTTTTCCGGGACAGCGAACACTGAAGCTTTCTTT.

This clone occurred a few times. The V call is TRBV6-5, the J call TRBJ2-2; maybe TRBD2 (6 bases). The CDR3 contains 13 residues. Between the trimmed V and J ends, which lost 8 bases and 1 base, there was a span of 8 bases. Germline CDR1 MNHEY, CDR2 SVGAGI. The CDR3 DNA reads TGTGCCAGCGGGGGGATGAACACCGGGGAGCTGTTTTTT. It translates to CASGGMNTGELFF.

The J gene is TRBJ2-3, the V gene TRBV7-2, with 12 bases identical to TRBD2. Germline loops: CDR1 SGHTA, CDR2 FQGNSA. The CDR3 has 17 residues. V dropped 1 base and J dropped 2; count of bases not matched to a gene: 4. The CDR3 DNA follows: TGTGCCAGCAGCTTAGTCGGACTAGCGGGGCTCACAGATACGCAGTATTTT. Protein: CASSLVGLAGLTDTQYF.

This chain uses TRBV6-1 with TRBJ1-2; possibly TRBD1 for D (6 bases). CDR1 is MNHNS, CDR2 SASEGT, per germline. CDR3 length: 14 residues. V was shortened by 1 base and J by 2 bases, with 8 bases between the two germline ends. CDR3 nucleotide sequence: TGTGCCAGCAGTGAAGGAACAGGGAACTATGGCTACACCTTC. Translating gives CASSEGTGNYGYTF.

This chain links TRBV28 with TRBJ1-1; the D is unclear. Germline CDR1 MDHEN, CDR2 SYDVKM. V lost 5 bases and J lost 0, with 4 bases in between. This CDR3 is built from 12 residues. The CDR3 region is CASSDMNTEAFF. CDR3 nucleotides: TGTGCCAGCAGTGACATGAACACTGAAGCTTTCTTT.

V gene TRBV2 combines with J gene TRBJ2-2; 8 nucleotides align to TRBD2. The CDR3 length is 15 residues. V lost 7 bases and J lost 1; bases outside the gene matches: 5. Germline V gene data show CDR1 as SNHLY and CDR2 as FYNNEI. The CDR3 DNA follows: TGTGCCAGCATTCCAGCGGGAGAGAACACCGGGGAGCTGTTTTTT. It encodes CASIPAGENTGELFF.

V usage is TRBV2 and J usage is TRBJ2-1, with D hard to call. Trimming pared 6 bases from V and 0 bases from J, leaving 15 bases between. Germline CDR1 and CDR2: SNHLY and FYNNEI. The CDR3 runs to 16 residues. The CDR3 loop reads CASSNPSPSSYNEQFF. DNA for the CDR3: TGTGCCAGCAGCAATCCGAGTCCAAGCTCCTACAATGAGCAGTTCTTC.

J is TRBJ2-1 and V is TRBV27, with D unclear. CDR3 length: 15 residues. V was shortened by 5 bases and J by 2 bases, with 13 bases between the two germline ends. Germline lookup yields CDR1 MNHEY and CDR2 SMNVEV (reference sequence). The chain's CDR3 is CASSLPDIAYNEQFF. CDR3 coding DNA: TGTGCCAGCAGTCTTCCCGACATTGCCTACAATGAGCAGTTCTTC.

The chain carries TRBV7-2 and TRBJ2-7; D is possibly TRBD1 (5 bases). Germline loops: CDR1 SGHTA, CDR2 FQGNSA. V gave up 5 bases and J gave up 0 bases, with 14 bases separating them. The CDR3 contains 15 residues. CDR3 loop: CASSPRQTLSYEQYF. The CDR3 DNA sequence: TGTGCCAGCAGCCCCAGACAGACTCTCTCCTACGAGCAGTACTTC.

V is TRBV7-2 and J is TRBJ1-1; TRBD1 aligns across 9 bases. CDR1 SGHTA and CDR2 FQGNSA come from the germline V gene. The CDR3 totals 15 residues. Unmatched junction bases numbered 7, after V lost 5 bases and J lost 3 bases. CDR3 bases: TGTGCCAGCAGCGGGCCGACAGGGGGTGACACTGAAGCTTTCTTT. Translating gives CASSGPTGGDTEAFF. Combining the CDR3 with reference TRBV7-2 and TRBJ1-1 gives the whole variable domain GAGVSQSPSNKVTEKGKDVELRCDPISGHTALYWYRQSLGQGLEFLIYFQGNSAPDKSGLPSDRFSAERTGGSVSTLTIQRTQQEDSAVYLCASSGPTGGDTEAFFGQGTRLTVV.

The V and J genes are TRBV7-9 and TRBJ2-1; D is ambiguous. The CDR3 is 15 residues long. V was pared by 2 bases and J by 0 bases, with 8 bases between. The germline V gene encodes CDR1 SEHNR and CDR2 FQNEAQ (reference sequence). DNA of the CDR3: TGTGCCAGCAGCTTATCACGGGTCTCCTACAATGAGCAGTTCTTC. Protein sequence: CASSLSRVSYNEQFF.

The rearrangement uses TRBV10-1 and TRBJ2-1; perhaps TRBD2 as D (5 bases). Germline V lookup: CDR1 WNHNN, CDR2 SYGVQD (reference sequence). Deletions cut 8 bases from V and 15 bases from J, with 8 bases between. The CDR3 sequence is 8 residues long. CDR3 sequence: CASPGRFF. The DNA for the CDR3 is TGCGCCAGCCCGGGGAGGTTCTTC.

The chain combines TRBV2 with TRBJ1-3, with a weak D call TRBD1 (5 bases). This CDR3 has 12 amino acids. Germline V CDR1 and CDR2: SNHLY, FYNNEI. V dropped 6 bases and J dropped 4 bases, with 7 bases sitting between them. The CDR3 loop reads CASRRQGNTIYF. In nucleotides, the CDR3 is TGTGCCAGCAGAAGACAGGGAAACACCATATATTTT.

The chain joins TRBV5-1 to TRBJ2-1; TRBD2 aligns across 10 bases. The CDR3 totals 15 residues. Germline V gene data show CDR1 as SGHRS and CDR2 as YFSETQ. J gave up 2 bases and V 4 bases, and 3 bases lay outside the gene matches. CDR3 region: CASSPSGGPYNEQFF. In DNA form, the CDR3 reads TGCGCCAGCAGCCCTAGCGGGGGCCCCTACAATGAGCAGTTCTTC. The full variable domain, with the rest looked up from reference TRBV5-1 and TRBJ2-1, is KAGVTQTPRYLIKTRGQQVTLSCSPISGHRSVSWYQQTPGQGLQFLFEYFSETQRNKGNFPGRFSGRQFSNSRSEMNVSTLELGDSALYLCASSPSGGPYNEQFFGPGTRLTVL.

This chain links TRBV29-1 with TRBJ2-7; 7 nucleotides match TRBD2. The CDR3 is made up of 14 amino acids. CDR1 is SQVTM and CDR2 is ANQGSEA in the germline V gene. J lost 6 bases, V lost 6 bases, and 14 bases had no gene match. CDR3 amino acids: CSVEKPPGGSEQYF. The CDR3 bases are TGCAGCGTAGAGAAGCCCCCCGGGGGGTCCGAGCAGTACTTC.

The CDR3 protein is CASSTRTGGWTEAFF. In DNA, the CDR3 is TGCGCCAGCAGCACTAGGACAGGGGGATGGACTGAAGCTTTCTTT. The chain recombines TRBV5-1 with TRBJ1-1; 10 nucleotides line up with TRBD1. CDR1 and CDR2 (germline): SGHRS, YFSETQ. This CDR3 comprises 15 residues. V lost 4 bases to trimming and J lost 5 bases; unmatched junction nucleotides: 8. Drawing the rest from reference TRBV5-1 and TRBJ1-1, the complete variable domain is KAGVTQTPRYLIKTRGQQVTLSCSPISGHRSVSWYQQTPGQGLQFLFEYFSETQRNKGNFPGRFSGRQFSNSRSEMNVSTLELGDSALYLCASSTRTGGWTEAFFGQGTRLTVV.

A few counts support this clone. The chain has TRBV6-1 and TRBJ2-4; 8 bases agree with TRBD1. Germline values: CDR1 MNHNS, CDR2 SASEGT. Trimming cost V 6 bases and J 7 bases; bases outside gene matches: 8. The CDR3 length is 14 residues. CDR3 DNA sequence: TGTGCCAGCAGCGCGGACAGGGTCGGGAACATTCAGTACTTC. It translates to CASSADRVGNIQYF.

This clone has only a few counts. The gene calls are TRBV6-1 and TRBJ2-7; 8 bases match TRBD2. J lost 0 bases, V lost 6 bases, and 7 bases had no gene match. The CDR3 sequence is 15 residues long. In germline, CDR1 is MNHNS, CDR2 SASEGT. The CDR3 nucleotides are TGTGCCAGCAGCCCGGGACTAGGCCACTCCTACGAGCAGTACTTC. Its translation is CASSPGLGHSYEQYF.

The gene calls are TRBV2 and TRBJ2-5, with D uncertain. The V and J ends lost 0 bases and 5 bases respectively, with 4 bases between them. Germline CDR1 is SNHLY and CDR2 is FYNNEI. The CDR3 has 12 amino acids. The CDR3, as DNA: TGTGCCAGCAGTGAAGCGCGGGAGACCCAGTACTTC. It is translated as CASSEARETQYF.

The CDR3 sequence is CATSTPTGDQPQHF. In DNA, the CDR3 is TGTGCCACCTCTACCCCGACAGGGGATCAGCCCCAGCATTTT. This chain joins TRBV19 and TRBJ1-5; 8 bases match TRBD1. The CDR3 totals 14 residues. CDR1 is LNHDA, CDR2 SQIVND, per germline (reference sequence). J gave up 5 bases and V 10 bases, and 10 bases lay outside the gene matches.

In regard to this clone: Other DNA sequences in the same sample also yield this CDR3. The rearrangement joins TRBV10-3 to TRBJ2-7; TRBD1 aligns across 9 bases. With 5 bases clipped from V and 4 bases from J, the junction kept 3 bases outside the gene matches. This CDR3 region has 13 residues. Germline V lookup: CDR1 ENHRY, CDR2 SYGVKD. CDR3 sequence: CAISRDREYEQYF. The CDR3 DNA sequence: TGTGCCATCAGTCGGGACAGGGAGTACGAGCAGTACTTC.

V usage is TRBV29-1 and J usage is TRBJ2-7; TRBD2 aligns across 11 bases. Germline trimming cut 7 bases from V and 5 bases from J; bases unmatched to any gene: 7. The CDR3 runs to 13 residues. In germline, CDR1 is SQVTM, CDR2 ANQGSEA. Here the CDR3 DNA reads TGCAGCGGGCTAGCGGGAGGAGGCGACGAGCAGTACTTC. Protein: CSGLAGGGDEQYF.

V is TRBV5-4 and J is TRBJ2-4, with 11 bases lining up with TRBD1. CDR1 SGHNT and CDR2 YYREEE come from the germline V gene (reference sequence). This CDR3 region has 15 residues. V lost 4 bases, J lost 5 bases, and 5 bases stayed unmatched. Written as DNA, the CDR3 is TGTGCCAGCAGCCCGGACAGGGGGCTTGAAAACATTCAGTACTTC. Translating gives CASSPDRGLENIQYF.

The CDR3 nucleotides are TGTGCCAGTTCAGATTACAATGAGCAGTTCTTC. This translates into CASSDYNEQFF. The chain is built from TRBV2 and TRBJ2-1, with no clear D. V lost 9 bases to trimming and J lost 4 bases, with 7 bases between them. CDR3 length equals 11 residues. Germline lookup yields CDR1 SNHLY and CDR2 FYNNEI.